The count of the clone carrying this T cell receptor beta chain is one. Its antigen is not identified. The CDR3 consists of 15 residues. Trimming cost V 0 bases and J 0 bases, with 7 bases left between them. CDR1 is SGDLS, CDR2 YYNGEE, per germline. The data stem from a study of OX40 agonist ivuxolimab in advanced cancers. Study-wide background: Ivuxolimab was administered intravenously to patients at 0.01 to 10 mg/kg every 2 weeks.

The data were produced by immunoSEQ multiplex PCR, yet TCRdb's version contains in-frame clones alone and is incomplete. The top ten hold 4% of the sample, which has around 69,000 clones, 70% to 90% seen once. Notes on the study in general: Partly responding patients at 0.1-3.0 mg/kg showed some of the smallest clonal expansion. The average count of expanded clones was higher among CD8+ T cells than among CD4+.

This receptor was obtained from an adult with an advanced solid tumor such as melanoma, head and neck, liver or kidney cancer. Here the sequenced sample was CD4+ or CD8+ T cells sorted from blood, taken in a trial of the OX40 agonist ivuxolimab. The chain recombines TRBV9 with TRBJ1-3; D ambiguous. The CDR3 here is CASSVGANSGNTIYF. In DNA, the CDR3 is TGTGCCAGCAGCGTAGGAGCCAACTCTGGAAACACCATATATTTT.